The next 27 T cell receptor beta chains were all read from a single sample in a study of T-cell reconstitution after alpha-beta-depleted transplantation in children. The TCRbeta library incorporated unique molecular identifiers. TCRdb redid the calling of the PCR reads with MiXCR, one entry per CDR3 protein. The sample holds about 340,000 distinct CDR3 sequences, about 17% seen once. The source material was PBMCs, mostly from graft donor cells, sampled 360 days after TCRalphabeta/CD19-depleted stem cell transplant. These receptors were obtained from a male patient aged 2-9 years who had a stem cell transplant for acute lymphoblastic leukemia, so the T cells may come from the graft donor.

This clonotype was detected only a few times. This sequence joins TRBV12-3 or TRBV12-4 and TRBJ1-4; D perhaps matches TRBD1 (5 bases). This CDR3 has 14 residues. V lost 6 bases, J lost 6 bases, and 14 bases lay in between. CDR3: CASSIGTADEKLFF. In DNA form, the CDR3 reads TGTGCCAGCAGCATCGGGACGGCAGATGAAAAACTGTTTTTT.

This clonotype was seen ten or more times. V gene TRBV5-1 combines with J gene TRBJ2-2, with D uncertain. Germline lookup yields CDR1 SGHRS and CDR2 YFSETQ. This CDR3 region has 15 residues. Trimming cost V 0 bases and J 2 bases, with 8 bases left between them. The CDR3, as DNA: TGCGCCAGCAGCTTGGGACTTCGAAACACCGGGGAGCTGTTTTTT. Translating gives CASSLGLRNTGELFF.

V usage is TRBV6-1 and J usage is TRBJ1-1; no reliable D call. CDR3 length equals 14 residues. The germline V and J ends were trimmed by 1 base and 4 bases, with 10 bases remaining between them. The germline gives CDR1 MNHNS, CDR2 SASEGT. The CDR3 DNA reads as TGTGCCAGCAGTGAAGGACCCCCGGGCACTGAAGCTTTCTTT. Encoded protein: CASSEGPPGTEAFF.

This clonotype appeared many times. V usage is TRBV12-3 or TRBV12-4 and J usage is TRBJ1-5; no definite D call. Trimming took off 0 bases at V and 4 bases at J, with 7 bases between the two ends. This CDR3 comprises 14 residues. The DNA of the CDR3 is TGTGCCAGCAGTTTAGCGCTGGGTAATCAGCCCCAGCATTTT. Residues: CASSLALGNQPQHF.

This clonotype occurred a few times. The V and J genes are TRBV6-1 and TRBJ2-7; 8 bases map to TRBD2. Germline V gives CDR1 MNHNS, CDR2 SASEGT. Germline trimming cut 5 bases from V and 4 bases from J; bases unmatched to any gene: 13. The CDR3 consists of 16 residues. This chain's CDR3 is CASSPSLRLARYEQYF. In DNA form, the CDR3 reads TGTGCCAGCAGTCCCTCCCTCCGACTAGCGAGGTACGAGCAGTACTTC.

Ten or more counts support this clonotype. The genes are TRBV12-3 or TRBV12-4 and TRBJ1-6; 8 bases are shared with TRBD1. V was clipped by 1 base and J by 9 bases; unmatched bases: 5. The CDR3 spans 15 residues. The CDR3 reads CASSLGTGLGSPLHF. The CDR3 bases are TGTGCCAGCAGTTTAGGGACAGGGCTGGGTTCACCCCTCCACTTT.

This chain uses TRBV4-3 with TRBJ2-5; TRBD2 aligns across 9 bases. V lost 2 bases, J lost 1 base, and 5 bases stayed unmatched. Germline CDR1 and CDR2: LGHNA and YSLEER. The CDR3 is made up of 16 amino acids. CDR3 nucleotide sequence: TGCGCCAGCAGCCAACCCGGGACTAGCAGCCAAGAGACCCAGTACTTC. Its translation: CASSQPGTSSQETQYF.

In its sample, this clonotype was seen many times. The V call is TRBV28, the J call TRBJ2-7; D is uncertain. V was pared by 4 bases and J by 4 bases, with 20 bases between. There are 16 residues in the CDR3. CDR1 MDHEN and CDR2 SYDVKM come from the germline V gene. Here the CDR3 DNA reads TGTGCCAGCAGTTCTTTGATCTCGGCAGTAGGTTACGAGCAGTACTTC. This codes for CASSSLISAVGYEQYF.

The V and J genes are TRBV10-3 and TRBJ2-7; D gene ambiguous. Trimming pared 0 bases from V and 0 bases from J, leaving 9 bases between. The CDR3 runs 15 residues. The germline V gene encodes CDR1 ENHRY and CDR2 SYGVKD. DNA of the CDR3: TGTGCCATCAGTGAGTCAATTGGTTTCTCCTACGAGCAGTACTTC. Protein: CAISESIGFSYEQYF.

The DNA of the CDR3 is TGTGCCAGCAGCTTATTCGGGACAGGGAATGAAAAACTGTTTTTT. This encodes CASSLFGTGNEKLFF. V usage is TRBV7-9 and J usage is TRBJ1-4; 9 bases are shared with TRBD1. This CDR3 is 15 amino acids long. Trimming took 2 bases from V and 5 from J; bases not matched to a gene: 3. CDR1 SEHNR and CDR2 FQNEAQ come from the germline V gene (reference sequence).

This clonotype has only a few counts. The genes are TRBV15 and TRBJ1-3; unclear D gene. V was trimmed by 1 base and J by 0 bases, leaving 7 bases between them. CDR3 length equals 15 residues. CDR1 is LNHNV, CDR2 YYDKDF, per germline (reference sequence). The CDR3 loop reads CATSRVAFSGNTIYF. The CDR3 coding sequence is TGTGCCACCAGCAGAGTAGCCTTCTCTGGAAACACCATATATTTT. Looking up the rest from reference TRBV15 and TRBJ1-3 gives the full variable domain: DAMVIQNPRYQVTQFGKPVTLSCSQTLNHNVMYWYQQKSSQAPKLLFHYYDKDFNNEADTPDNFQSRRPNTSFCFLDIRSPGLGDTAMYLCATSRVAFSGNTIYFGEGSWLTVV.

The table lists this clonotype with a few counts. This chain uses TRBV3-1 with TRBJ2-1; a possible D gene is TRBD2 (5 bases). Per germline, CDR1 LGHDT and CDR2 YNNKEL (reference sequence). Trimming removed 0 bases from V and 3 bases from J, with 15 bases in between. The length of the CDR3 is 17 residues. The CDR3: CASSQESGLGFYNEQFF. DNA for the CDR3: TGTGCCAGCAGCCAAGAATCCGGACTCGGATTCTACAATGAGCAGTTCTTC.

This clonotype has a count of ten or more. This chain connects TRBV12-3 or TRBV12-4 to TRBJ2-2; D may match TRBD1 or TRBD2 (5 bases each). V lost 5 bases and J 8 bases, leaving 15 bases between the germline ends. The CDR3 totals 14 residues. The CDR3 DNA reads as TGTGCCAGCAGTCGGACGGGACCAGGGGGGGAGCTGTTTTTT. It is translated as CASSRTGPGGELFF.

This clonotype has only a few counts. CDR3 in amino acids: CASSLEQAFTYEQYF. CDR3 DNA: TGCGCCAGCAGCTTGGAGCAGGCTTTTACCTACGAGCAGTACTTC. The chain has TRBV5-1 and TRBJ2-7; D is ambiguous. V was clipped by 0 bases and J by 2 bases, with 12 bases between them. Germline V gene sequence: CDR1 SGHRS, CDR2 YFSETQ. This CDR3 has 15 residues.

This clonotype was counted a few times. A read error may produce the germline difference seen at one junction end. CDR3: CASSLVSTGGRYGYTF. CDR3 nucleotides: TGTGCCAGTAGTTTGGTTTCGACAGGGGGCCGCTATGGCTACACCTTC. V gene TRBV27 combines with J gene TRBJ1-2; 10 bases are a match to TRBD1. The length of the CDR3 is 16 residues. CDR1 is MNHEY, CDR2 SMNVEV, per germline (reference sequence).

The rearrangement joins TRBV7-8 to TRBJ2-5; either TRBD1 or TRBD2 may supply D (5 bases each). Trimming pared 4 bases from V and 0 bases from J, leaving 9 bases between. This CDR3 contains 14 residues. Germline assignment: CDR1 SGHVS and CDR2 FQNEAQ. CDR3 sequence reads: CASSSRGDQETQYF. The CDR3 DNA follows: TGTGCCAGCAGCTCTCGGGGCGACCAAGAGACCCAGTACTTC. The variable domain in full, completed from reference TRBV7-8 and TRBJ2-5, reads GAGVSQSPRYKVAKRGQDVALRCDPISGHVSLFWYQQALGQGPEFLTYFQNEAQLDKSGLPSDRFFAERPEGSVSTLKIQRTQQEDSAVYLCASSSRGDQETQYFGPGTRLLVL.

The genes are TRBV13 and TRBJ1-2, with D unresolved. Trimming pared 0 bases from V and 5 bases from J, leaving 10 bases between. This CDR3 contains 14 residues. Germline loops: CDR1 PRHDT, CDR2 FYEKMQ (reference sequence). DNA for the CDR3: TGTGCCAGCAGCTTAGGCTTAGGGCAGTATGGCTACACCTTC. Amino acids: CASSLGLGQYGYTF.

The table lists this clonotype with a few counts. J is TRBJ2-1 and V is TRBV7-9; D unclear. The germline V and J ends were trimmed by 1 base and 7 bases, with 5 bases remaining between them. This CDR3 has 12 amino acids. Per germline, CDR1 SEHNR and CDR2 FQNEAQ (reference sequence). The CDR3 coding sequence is TGTGCCAGCAGCTTAGTTTCTAATGAGCAGTTCTTC. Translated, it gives CASSLVSNEQFF.

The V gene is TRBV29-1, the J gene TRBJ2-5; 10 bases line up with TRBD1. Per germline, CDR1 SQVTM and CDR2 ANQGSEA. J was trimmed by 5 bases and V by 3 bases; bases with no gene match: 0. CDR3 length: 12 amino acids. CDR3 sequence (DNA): TGCAGCGTTGAGGGACAGGGGGAGACCCAGTACTTC. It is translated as CSVEGQGETQYF.

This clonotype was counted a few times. The CDR3 DNA follows: TGCGCCAGCAGCCAAGATTGGCTGGAGGCGGACGAGCAGTACTTC. Amino acid sequence: CASSQDWLEADEQYF. The chain couples TRBV4-3 to TRBJ2-7, with D perhaps matching TRBD2 (5 bases). Per the germline V gene, CDR1 is LGHNA and CDR2 is YSLEER. Trimming cost V 0 bases and J 5 bases, with 14 bases left between them. CDR3 length equals 15 residues.

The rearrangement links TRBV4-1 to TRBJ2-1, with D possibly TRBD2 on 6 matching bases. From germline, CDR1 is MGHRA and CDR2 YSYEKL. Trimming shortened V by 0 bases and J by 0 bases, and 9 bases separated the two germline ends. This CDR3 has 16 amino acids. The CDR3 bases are TGCGCCAGCAGCCAAGATCAGACTAGCTCCTACAATGAGCAGTTCTTC. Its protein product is CASSQDQTSSYNEQFF.

CDR3 DNA sequence: TGTGCCACGCGTAGCGGGTCTCGCACAGATACGCAGTATTTT. This encodes CATRSGSRTDTQYF. The V call is TRBV10-3, the J call TRBJ2-3, with 7 bases that match TRBD2. Germline V gene lookup returns CDR1 ENHRY and CDR2 SYGVKD. V dropped 10 bases and J dropped 1; count of bases not matched to a gene: 8. The CDR3 is 14 amino acids.

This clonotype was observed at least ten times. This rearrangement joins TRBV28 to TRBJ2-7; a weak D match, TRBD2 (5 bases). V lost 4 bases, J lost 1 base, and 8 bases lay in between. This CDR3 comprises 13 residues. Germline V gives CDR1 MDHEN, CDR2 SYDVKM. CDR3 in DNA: TGTGCCAGCAGTTCCGGGGTGTCCTACGAGCAGTACTTC. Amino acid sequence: CASSSGVSYEQYF.

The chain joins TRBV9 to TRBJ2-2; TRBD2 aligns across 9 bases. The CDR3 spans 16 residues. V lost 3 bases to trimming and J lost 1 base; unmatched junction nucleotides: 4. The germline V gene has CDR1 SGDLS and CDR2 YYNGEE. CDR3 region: CASSARGGQNTGELFF. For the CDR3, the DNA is TGTGCCAGCAGCGCGCGGGGGGGCCAGAACACCGGGGAGCTGTTTTTT.

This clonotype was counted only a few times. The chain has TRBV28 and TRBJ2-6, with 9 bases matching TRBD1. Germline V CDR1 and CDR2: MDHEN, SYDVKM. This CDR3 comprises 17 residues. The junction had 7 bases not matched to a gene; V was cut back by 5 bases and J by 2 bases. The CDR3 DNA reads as TGTGCCAGCAGTGACCCGGGACAGGGACCTGGGGCCAACGTCCTGACTTTC. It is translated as CASSDPGQGPGANVLTF.

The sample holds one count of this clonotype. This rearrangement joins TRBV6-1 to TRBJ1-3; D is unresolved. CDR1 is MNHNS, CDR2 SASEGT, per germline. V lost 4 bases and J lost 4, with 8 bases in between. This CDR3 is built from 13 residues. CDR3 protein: CASSVTPGNTIYF. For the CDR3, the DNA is TGTGCCAGCAGTGTGACGCCCGGAAACACCATATATTTT.

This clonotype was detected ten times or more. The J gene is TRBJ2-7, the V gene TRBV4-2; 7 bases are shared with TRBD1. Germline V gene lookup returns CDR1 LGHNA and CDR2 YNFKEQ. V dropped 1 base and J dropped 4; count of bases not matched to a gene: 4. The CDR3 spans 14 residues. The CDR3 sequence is CASSQALQGYEQYF. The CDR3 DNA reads TGTGCCAGCAGCCAAGCCTTACAGGGGTACGAGCAGTACTTC.